This TCR beta chain was captured by sequencing in a study of control samples from healthy donors and cancer patients. J lost 6 bases, V lost 5 bases, and 6 bases had no gene match. Germline V gives CDR1 MGHDK, CDR2 SYGVNS. The CDR3 covers 14 residues. Repertoires were generated with immunoSEQ multiplex PCR, while TCRdb's copy carries only in-frame clones and drops some. This sample has 95,000 to 100,000 clones, with around 88% found just once. Specimen: blood. This clonotype originated in a man aged 25 to 40 in good health. The chain is built from TRBV25-1 and TRBJ2-1; 8 nucleotides match TRBD1. The DNA of the CDR3 is TGTGCCAGCAGTCGGACAGGGCTAGGCAATGAGCAGTTCTTC. It translates to CASSRTGLGNEQFF.